This T cell receptor (beta chain) was sequenced during a study of T cells in Graves' hyperthyroidism and ophthalmopathy. In germline, CDR1 is MNHEY, CDR2 SVGAGI. The CDR3 covers 13 residues. The V and J ends lost 4 bases and 11 bases respectively, with 12 bases between them. Whole-study findings and limits: The model anticipated ophthalmopathy a median approximately 6.5 months pre-onset.

Concerning this clonotype: The antigen remains unidentified.

Stable Graves' hyperthyroidism meant no ophthalmopathy progression within 18 months. Patients aged 18 to 65 had newly diagnosed hyperthyroidism of under 2 months' duration. Uncontrolled infection, other autoimmune disease, pregnancy or lactation barred patients from enrollment. Authors of the study amplified TCR beta CDR3 regions from RNA transcripts. The HTBI set primed first-round TCR CDR3 RT-PCR. TCRdb fed the multiplex PCR reads into MiXCR, producing one record per CDR3 protein. The sample lists more than 300,000 distinct CDR3 sequences, 13% occurring once. The origin of this receptor is a woman aged 18 to 35 with Graves' hyperthyroidism. The sequenced material came from blood. The chain joins TRBV6-5 to TRBJ1-6, with D unresolved. DNA of the CDR3: TGTGCCAGCAGTTCTGAAGGTTCGACACCCCTCCACTTT. Encoded protein: CASSSEGSTPLHF.